This TCR beta chain is drawn from a study of blood T cell repertoires in COVID-19. Across the study: Donors in the United States, Italy and Spain gave samples during acute or convalescent COVID-19.

The germline CDR1 and CDR2 sequences are SGHRS and YFSETQ. After removal of 4 bases from V and 7 bases from J, the junction contained 8 bases not matched to a gene. The CDR3 consists of 14 residues. Profiled with immunoSEQ multiplex PCR; TCRdb holds only in-frame clones, not every one. The data contain 130,000 or so clones, approximately 80% of them singletons. This TCR was recovered from an older woman with acute or convalescent COVID-19. The sequencing input was peripheral blood. This chain uses TRBV5-1 with TRBJ1-2; TRBD1 matches at 9 bases. The CDR3 nucleotides read TGCGCCAGCAGCCGACCGGACAGGGGAGGTGGCTACACCTTC. Protein: CASSRPDRGGGYTF.